This entry describes one TCR beta chain. Its antigen is unknown. With a duration under 2 months, the hyperthyroidism was newly diagnosed in patients aged 18 to 65. This record comes from a study of T cells in Graves' hyperthyroidism and ophthalmopathy. Study-wide results and limits: Researchers report that a 13 V-J model separated ophthalmopathy from stable hyperthyroidism.

Regions amplified from RNA transcripts were the TCR beta CDR3 regions. Primed by the HTBI set, a first-round RT-PCR was run on the TCR CDR3. In TCRdb, the multiplex PCR reads were re-called with MiXCR into one record per CDR3 protein. The profile shows about 720,000 distinct CDR3 sequences, about 17% of them singletons. The source of this sequence is a man aged 18-30 years with Graves' hyperthyroidism. Material for sequencing was blood.

The CDR3 loop reads CASSRPDRSYGYTF. The CDR3 DNA reads TGCGCCAGCAGTCGACCCGACAGATCCTATGGCTACACCTTC. The chain carries TRBV5-1 and TRBJ1-2, with D possibly being TRBD1 (5 bases). The CDR3 has 14 residues. With 5 bases removed from V and 4 bases from J, the gap between germline ends came to 15 bases. CDR1 is SGHRS, CDR2 YFSETQ, per germline.